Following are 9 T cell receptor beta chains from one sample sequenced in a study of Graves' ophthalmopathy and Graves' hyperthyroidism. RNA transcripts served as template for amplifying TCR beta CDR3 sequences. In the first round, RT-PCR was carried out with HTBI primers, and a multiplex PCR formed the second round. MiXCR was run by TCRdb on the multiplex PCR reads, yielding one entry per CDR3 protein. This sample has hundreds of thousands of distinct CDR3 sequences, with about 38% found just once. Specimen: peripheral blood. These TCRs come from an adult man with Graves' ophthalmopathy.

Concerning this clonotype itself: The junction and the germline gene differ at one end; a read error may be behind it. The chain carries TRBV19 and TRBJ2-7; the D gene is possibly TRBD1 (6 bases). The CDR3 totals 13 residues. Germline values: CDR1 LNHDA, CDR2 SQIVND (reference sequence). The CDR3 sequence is CASSFSGADEQSF. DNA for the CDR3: TGTGCCAGCAGCTTCTCAGGGGCGGACGAGCAGTCCTTC.

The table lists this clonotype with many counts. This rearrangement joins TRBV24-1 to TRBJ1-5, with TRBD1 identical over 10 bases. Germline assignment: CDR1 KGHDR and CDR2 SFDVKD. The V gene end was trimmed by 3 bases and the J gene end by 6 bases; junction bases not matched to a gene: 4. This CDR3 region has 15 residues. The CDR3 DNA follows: TGTGCCACCAGTGATAAGACAGGGGGCCGTCAGCCCCAGCATTTT. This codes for CATSDKTGGRQPQHF.

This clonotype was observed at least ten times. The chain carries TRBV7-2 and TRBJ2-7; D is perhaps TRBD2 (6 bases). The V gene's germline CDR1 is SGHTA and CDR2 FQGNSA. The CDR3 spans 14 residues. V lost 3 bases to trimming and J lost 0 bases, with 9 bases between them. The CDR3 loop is CASSFRGSSYEQYF. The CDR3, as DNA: TGTGCCAGCAGCTTTCGGGGGTCCTCCTACGAGCAGTACTTC.

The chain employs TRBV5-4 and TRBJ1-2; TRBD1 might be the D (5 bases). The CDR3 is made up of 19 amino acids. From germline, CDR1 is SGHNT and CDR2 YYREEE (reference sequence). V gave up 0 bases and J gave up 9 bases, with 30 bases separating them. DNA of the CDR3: TGTGCCAGCAGCTTGGAGTTCGGCCAGGGCCTCCCCATCGCTATGAGCTACACCTTC. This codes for CASSLEFGQGLPIAMSYTF.

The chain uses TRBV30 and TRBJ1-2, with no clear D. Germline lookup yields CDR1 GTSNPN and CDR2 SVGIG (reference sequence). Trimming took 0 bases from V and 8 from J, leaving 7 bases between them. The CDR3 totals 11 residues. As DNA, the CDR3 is TGTGCCTGGAGTGTCACCGGCGGCTACACCTTC. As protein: CAWSVTGGYTF.

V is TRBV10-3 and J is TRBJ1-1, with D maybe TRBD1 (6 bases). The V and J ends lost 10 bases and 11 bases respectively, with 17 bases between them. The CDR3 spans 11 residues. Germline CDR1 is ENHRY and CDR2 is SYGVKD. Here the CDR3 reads CATRDIANAFF. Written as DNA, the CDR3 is TGTGCCACCCGGGACATAGCTAATGCTTTCTTT.

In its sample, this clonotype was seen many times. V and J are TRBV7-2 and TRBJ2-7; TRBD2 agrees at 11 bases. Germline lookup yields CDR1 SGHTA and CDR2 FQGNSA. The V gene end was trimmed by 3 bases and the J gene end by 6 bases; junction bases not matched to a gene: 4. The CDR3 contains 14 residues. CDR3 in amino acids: CASSLTSGMAEQYF. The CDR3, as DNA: TGTGCCAGCAGCTTGACTAGCGGGATGGCCGAGCAGTACTTC.

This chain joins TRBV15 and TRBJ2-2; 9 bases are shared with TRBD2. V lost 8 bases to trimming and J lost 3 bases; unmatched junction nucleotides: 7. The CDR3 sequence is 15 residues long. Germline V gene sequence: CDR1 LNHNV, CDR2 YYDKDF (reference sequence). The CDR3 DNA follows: TGTGCCACCTCCAGACTAGCGGAAGACACCGGGGAGCTGTTTTTT. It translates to CATSRLAEDTGELFF.

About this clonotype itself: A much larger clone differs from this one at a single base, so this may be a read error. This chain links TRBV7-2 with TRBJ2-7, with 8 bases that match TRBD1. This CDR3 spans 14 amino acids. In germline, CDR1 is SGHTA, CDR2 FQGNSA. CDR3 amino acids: CASSLGDRPYKQYF. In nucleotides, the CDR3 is TGTGCCAGCAGCTTAGGGGACAGGCCCTACAAGCAGTACTTC.